This is a list of T cell receptor beta chains from one sample in a study of shared clonotypes between healthy human individuals. The repertoire was sequenced with immunoSEQ multiplex PCR; TCRdb's copy has only in-frame clones and lacks some. The sample has 300,000 to 350,000 clones, about 73% seen once; the top ten hold about 9.4%. Input material: memory CD4+ T cells sorted from blood. Receptor source: a young man in good health. CDR3s include the opening cysteine and the closing phenylalanine or tryptophan. The D gene is left open where the match is weak. Expanded clones get a size class; other rows say once, few or many, or leave the size out.

TRBJ2-2	TRBV28	.	TRBD2	CASAYMGLAGEHTGELFF	TGTGCCAGCGCATACATGGGGCTAGCGGGAGAACACACCGGGGAGCTGTTTTTT
TRBJ1-4	TRBV10-1	.	.	CASSFDTATNEKLFF	TGCGCCAGCAGTTTCGACACGGCAACTAATGAAAAACTGTTTTTT
TRBJ2-1	TRBV28	.	.	CASTTRGSGLSYNEQFF	TGTGCCAGCACCACAAGGGGGTCAGGACTTTCCTACAATGAGCAGTTCTTC
TRBJ2-1	TRBV4-3	.	TRBD2	CASSQAPAGGAYNEQFF	TGCGCCAGCAGCCAAGCACCCGCGGGAGGTGCCTACAATGAGCAGTTCTTC
TRBJ2-5	TRBV5-8	.	.	CASSTPGGPRVAQYF	TGTGCCAGCAGCACCCCGGGGGGCCCGCGAGTGGCCCAGTACTTC
TRBJ2-4	TRBV9	.	TRBD2	CASSASGRLNIQYF	TGTGCCAGCAGCGCTAGCGGGAGGTTAAACATTCAGTACTTC
TRBJ2-6	TRBV30	.	.	CAWTTVSGANVLTF	TGTGCCTGGACTACAGTATCTGGGGCCAACGTCCTGACTTTC
TRBJ2-2	TRBV19	.	.	CASSPDWTGELFF	TGTGCCAGTAGTCCCGATTGGACCGGGGAGCTGTTTTTT
TRBJ1-4	TRBV25-1	.	TRBD1	CASSDDLQGAGEKLFF	TGTGCCAGCAGTGATGATTTACAGGGGGCGGGAGAAAAACTGTTTTTT
TRBJ1-3	TRBV5-6	.	.	CASSLQGAGNTIYF	TGTGCCAGCAGCTTGCAGGGTGCCGGAAACACCATATATTTT
TRBJ1-2	TRBV19	.	.	CASSLHTGSGYTF	TGTGCCAGTAGTTTACATACAGGGTCTGGCTACACCTTC
TRBJ2-1	TRBV10-3	.	.	CAISGTTRGGSNEQFF	TGTGCCATCAGTGGTACTACCCGGGGAGGATCCAATGAGCAGTTCTTC
TRBJ2-7	TRBV2	.	TRBD1	CASTPGQGKGEQYF	TGTGCCAGCACCCCAGGACAGGGAAAGGGCGAGCAGTACTTC
TRBJ1-3	TRBV7-2	.	.	CASSLYNVHSSGNTIYF	TGTGCCAGCAGCTTATATAATGTGCATAGCTCTGGAAACACCATATATTTT
TRBJ1-2	TRBV5-4	few	TRBD1	CASSTGQGYRGYGYTF	TGTGCCAGCAGCACCGGACAGGGATATCGAGGCTATGGCTACACCTTC
TRBJ2-7	TRBV5-1	.	TRBD2	CASSLELAGGGEQYF	TGCGCCAGCAGCTTGGAGCTAGCGGGAGGGGGAGAGCAGTACTTC
TRBJ1-5	TRBV6-1	.	.	CASKGGGNQPQHF	TGTGCCAGCAAGGGGGGGGGCAATCAGCCCCAGCATTTT
TRBJ2-2	TRBV9	many	.	CASSQTTHSAGELFF	TGTGCCAGCAGCCAAACGACCCATTCGGCCGGGGAGCTGTTTTTT
TRBJ2-7	TRBV15	few	TRBD2	CATSRVGSTSGRGWQYF	TGTGCCACCAGCAGAGTAGGGTCGACTAGCGGGAGGGGCTGGCAGTACTTC
TRBJ2-1	TRBV7-9	.	TRBD2	CASSLEGLAGSNEQFF	TGTGCCAGCAGCTTAGAGGGACTAGCGGGAAGCAATGAGCAGTTCTTC
TRBJ2-5	TRBV5-1	.	TRBD2	CASSSEGLFPKETQYF	TGCGCCAGCAGCTCGGAGGGACTATTTCCAAAAGAGACCCAGTACTTC
TRBJ1-2	TRBV5-1	few	.	CASSLGGTGSTYGYTF	TGCGCCAGCAGCCTTGGGGGTACAGGTAGCACCTATGGCTACACCTTC
TRBJ2-7	TRBV6-1	few	.	CASRERQTYEQYF	TGTGCCAGCAGGGAAAGACAGACCTACGAGCAGTACTTC
TRBJ1-1	TRBV29-1	.	.	CSAGGTEAFF	TGCAGCGCGGGGGGTACTGAAGCTTTCTTT
TRBJ2-1	TRBV4-1	.	.	CASSQPTYNEQFF	TGCGCCAGCAGCCAGCCCACATACAATGAGCAGTTCTTC
TRBJ2-7	TRBV28	.	.	CASRTLGTIAYEQYF	TGTGCCAGTCGTACCTTAGGGACAATAGCCTACGAGCAGTACTTC
TRBJ1-2	TRBV6-5	.	.	CASSLSQAGNFGYTF	TGTGCCAGCAGTTTATCCCAAGCAGGGAACTTTGGCTACACCTTC
TRBJ2-1	TRBV6-6	.	.	CASIGSRTYNEQFF	TGTGCCAGCATCGGGAGCCGGACCTACAATGAGCAGTTCTTC
TRBJ1-1	TRBV30	.	.	CAWRQSRPEAFF	TGTGCCTGGAGGCAATCGAGACCTGAAGCTTTCTTT
TRBJ2-1	TRBV7-9	few	TRBD2	CASSLSAGARHNEQFF	TGTGCCAGCAGCTTATCGGCGGGAGCAAGACACAATGAGCAGTTCTTC
TRBJ2-1	TRBV19	.	.	CASSTGTATYNEQFF	TGTGCCAGTAGTACTGGGACGGCTACCTACAATGAGCAGTTCTTC
TRBJ2-1	TRBV9	.	TRBD2	CASGRAANEQFF	TGTGCCAGCGGGAGGGCGGCTAATGAGCAGTTCTTC
TRBJ1-2	TRBV2	.	.	CASSEFQQEHGYTF	TGTGCCAGCAGTGAGTTTCAACAGGAGCATGGCTACACCTTC
TRBJ2-3	TRBV19	.	.	CASTATGGADTQYF	TGTGCCAGTACCGCAACTGGGGGCGCAGATACGCAGTATTTT
TRBJ2-5	TRBV27	few	TRBD2	CASQIAGAVGETQYF	TGTGCCAGCCAAATAGCGGGAGCGGTAGGAGAGACCCAGTACTTC
TRBJ2-7	TRBV6-5	.	.	CASSYSKAMGHEQYF	TGTGCCAGCAGTTACTCTAAGGCGATGGGACACGAGCAGTACTTC
TRBJ2-1	TRBV20-1	.	.	CSASLGTQQFF	TGCAGTGCTAGTCTCGGGACACAGCAGTTCTTC
TRBJ2-2	TRBV5-1	.	.	CASSLVRLWTGELFF	TGCGCCAGCAGCTTGGTTAGGTTGTGGACCGGGGAGCTGTTTTTT
TRBJ1-2	TRBV28	.	TRBD1	CASSLHRDRELPGYTF	TGTGCCAGCAGTTTACACCGGGACAGGGAGCTCCCTGGCTACACCTTC
TRBJ2-1	TRBV5-5	few	.	CASSLGTEQFF	TGTGCCAGCAGCTTAGGTACAGAGCAGTTCTTC
TRBJ2-7	TRBV5-4	.	TRBD1	CASSPRDRGQKQYF	TGTGCCAGCAGCCCCCGGGACAGGGGGCAAAAGCAGTACTTC
TRBJ2-1	TRBV4-2	many	.	CASSQVVNLPNEQFF	TGTGCCAGCAGCCAAGTGGTTAATCTCCCCAATGAGCAGTTCTTC
TRBJ1-3	TRBV7-2	.	TRBD1	CASSLERDRGSGNTIYF	TGTGCCAGCAGCCTCGAGCGGGACAGGGGGTCTGGAAACACCATATATTTT
TRBJ2-7	TRBV28	.	TRBD1	CASRIPTGGVYEQYF	TGTGCCAGCAGGATACCGACAGGGGGGGTCTACGAGCAGTACTTC
TRBJ2-1	TRBV19	.	.	CASSQTRGNEQFF	TGTGCCAGTAGCCAGACTAGGGGCAATGAGCAGTTCTTC
TRBJ2-1	TRBV4-2	.	.	CASSQGDFSGSSYNEQFF	TGTGCCAGCAGCCAAGGAGATTTTAGCGGTAGCTCCTACAATGAGCAGTTCTTC